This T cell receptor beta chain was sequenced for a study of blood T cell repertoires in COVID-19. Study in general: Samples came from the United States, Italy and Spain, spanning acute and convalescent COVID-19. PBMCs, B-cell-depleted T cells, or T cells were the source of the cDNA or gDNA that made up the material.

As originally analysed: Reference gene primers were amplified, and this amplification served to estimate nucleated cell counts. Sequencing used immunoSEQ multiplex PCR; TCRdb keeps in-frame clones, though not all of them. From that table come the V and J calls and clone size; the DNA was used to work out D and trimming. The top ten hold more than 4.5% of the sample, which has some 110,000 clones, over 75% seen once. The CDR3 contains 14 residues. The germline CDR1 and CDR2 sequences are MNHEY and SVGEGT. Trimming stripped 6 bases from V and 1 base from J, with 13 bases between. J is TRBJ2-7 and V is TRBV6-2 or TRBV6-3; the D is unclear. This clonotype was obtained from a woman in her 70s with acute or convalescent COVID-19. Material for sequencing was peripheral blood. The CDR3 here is CASSRTMSSYEQYV. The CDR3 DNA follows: TGTGCCAGCAGCCGAACTATGTCTTCCTACGAGCAGTACGTC.